Reported below is one T cell receptor (beta chain). The record originates from a study of T cell changes during pregnancy in multiple sclerosis. Germline V CDR1 and CDR2: GTSNPN, SVGIG (reference sequence). The CDR3 has 15 amino acids. Trimming cost V 1 base and J 3 bases; bases outside gene matches: 1. The data were produced by immunoSEQ multiplex PCR, yet TCRdb's version contains in-frame clones alone and is incomplete. The top ten hold approximately 0.85% of the sample, which has about 60,000 clones, around 93% seen once. The source was peripheral blood, collected in the first trimester of pregnancy. This TCR came from a female donor with multiple sclerosis, enrolled in a pregnancy study. The V and J genes are TRBV30 and TRBJ1-4; 11 bases agree with TRBD1. The CDR3 protein is CAWSGGQGANEKLFF. The CDR3 nucleotides read TGTGCCTGGAGTGGGGGACAGGGGGCTAATGAAAAACTGTTTTTT.